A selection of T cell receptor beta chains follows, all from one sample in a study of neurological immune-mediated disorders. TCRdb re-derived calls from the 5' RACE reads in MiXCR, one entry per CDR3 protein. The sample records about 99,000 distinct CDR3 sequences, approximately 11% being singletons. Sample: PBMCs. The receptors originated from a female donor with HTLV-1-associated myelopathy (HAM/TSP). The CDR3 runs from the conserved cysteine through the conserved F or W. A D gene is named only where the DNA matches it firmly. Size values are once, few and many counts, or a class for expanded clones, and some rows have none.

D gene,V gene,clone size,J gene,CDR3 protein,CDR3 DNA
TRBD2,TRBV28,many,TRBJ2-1,CASSKMGLVSYNEQFF,TGTGCCAGCAGTAAAATGGGACTAGTTTCCTACAATGAGCAGTTCTTC
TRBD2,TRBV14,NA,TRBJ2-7,CASRLAGDYEQYF,TGTGCCAGTAGACTAGCGGGGGATTACGAGCAGTACTTC
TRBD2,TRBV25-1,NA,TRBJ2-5,CASSEDPSGVGETQYF,TGTGCCAGCAGTGAAGACCCTAGCGGCGTCGGAGAGACCCAGTACTTC
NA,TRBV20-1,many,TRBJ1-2,CSATTAPITYGYTF,TGCAGTGCCACGACTGCACCCATCACCTATGGCTACACCTTC
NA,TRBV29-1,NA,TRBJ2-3,CSVEDRYISTDTQYF,TGCAGCGTTGAAGATCGGTACATTAGCACAGATACGCAGTATTTT
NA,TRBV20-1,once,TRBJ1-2,CSACFGGPYGYTF,TGCAGTGCTTGTTTCGGCGGTCCCTATGGCTACACCTTC
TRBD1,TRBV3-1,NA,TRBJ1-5,CASKNRGSNQPQHF,TGTGCCAGCAAGAACAGGGGTAGCAATCAGCCCCAGCATTTT
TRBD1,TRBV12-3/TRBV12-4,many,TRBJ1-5,CASSLVTGGQPQHF,TGTGCCAGCAGTTTAGTGACAGGGGGTCAGCCCCAGCATTTT
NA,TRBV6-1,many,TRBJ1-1,CAAMSRLNTEAFF,TGTGCCGCCATGAGTCGGCTGAACACTGAAGCTTTCTTT
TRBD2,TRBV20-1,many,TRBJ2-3,CSARGGSFSTDTQYF,TGCAGTGCTAGGGGCGGGAGTTTTAGCACAGATACGCAGTATTTT
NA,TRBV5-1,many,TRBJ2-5,CASSLTSWETQYF,TGCGCCAGCAGCTTGACTAGCTGGGAGACCCAGTACTTC
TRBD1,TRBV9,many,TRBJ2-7,CASSAPLGTGNYEQYF,TGTGCCAGCAGCGCCCCACTCGGGACAGGGAACTACGAGCAGTACTTC
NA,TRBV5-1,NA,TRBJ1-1,CASSLGSFVEAFF,TGCGCCAGCAGCTTAGGATCGTTTGTAGAAGCTTTCTTT
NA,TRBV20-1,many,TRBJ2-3,CSARTDYTDTQYF,TGCAGTGCCAGGACAGATTACACAGATACGCAGTATTTT
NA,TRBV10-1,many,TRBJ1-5,CASSGPSAWMYSNQPQHF,TGCGCCAGCAGTGGCCCTTCTGCGTGGATGTATAGCAATCAGCCCCAGCATTTT
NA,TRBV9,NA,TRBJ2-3,CASSPLRTDTQYF,TGTGCCAGCAGCCCACTTAGGACAGATACGCAGTATTTT
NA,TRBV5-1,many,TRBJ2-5,CASSLDQETQYF,TGCGCCAGCAGCTTGGACCAAGAGACCCAGTACTTC
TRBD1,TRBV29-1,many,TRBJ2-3,CSVEGRDRATDTQYF,TGCAGCGTTGAGGGGCGGGACAGGGCCACAGATACGCAGTATTTT
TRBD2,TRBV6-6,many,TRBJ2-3,CASSLAGGLDTQYF,TGTGCCAGCAGCCTTGCGGGAGGGCTCGATACGCAGTATTTT
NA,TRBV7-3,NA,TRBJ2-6,CASSLLGTAGANVLTF,TGTGCCAGCAGCTTACTCGGGACCGCTGGGGCCAACGTCCTGACTTTC
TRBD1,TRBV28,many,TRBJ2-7,CASSGTGQGAGEQYF,TGTGCCAGCAGCGGAACGGGACAGGGGGCAGGGGAGCAGTACTTC
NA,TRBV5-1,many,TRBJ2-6,CASSTVTGANVLTF,TGCGCCAGCAGTACGGTAACTGGGGCCAACGTCCTGACTTTC
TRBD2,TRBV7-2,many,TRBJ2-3,CASSQRGGDTDTQYF,TGTGCCAGCAGCCAGCGGGGGGGGGACACAGATACGCAGTATTTT
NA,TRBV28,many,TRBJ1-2,CASSLGRRVNYGYTF,TGTGCCAGCAGTTTAGGTCGAAGGGTAAACTATGGCTACACCTTC
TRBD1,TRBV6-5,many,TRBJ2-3,CASSWTGGGPTDTQYF,TGTGCCAGCAGTTGGACAGGGGGGGGTCCCACAGATACGCAGTATTTT